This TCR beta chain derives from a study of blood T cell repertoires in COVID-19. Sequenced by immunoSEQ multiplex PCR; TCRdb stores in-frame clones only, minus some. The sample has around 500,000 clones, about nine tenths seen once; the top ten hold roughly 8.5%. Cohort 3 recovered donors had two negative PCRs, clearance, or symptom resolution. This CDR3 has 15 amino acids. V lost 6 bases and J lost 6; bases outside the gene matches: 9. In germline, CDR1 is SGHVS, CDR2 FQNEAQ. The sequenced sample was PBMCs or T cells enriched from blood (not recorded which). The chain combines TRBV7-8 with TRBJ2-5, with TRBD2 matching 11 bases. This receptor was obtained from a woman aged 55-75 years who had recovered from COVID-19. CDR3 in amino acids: CASSLIAGGRKTQYF. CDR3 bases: TGTGCCAGCAGTTTAATAGCGGGGGGGCGAAAGACCCAGTACTTC.